Each of the 28 T cell receptor beta chains below was sequenced from the same sample in a study of regulatory T cells in long-lasting Graves disease. Investigators prepared the TCR beta libraries by applying iRepertoire HTBI primers and Arm-PCR of CDR3 regions. TCRdb independently ran MiXCR on the multiplex PCR reads; one entry per CDR3 protein. This sample has some 330,000 distinct CDR3 sequences, with 12% found just once. Time point defined: newly diagnosed GD, antithyroid drugs for less than 3 months. Researchers made the TCR library from RNA that was extracted from PBMCs. This same sample was also part of a study on T cells in Graves' hyperthyroidism and ophthalmopathy.

The sample in question was peripheral blood mononuclear cells (PBMCs), obtained at new diagnosis, from a patient treated with antithyroid drugs. Every receptor here comes from a woman in her late teens or twenties with Graves disease.

On this clonotype: The germline gene is not matched at one end of the junction; a read error may be the cause. CDR3 sequence (DNA): TGTGCCAACAGTGACCCGAACACTGAAGCTTTCTTT. Translating gives CANSDPNTEAFF. This chain connects TRBV6-1 to TRBJ1-1; the D is unclear. The CDR3 runs to 12 residues. The germline V gene has CDR1 MNHNS and CDR2 SASEGT.

This clonotype was counted many times. The V call is TRBV18, the J call TRBJ1-1; D uncertain. Germline-derived CDR1 and CDR2 are KGHSH and LQKENI. The length of the CDR3 is 13 residues. Trimming took 3 bases from V and 0 from J, leaving 5 bases between them. CDR3 sequence reads: CASSPSMNTEAFF. CDR3 DNA sequence: TGTGCCAGCTCACCCAGCATGAACACTGAAGCTTTCTTT.

The chain uses TRBV12-5 and TRBJ1-2; possibly TRBD1 for D (6 bases). The germline CDR1 and CDR2 sequences are LGHNT and FRNRAP. The ends were cut back, 0 bases at V and 5 bases at J, with 19 bases in the middle. CDR3 size: 17 residues. CDR3 in DNA: TGTGCTAGTGGTTTGGTACTAGATCGGGGGGCAAGGTATGGCTACACCTTC. As protein: CASGLVLDRGARYGYTF.

This clonotype was detected many times. The chain carries TRBV5-1 and TRBJ2-1, with a weak D call TRBD2 (6 bases). CDR1 SGHRS and CDR2 YFSETQ come from the germline V gene. Trimming pared 0 bases from V and 4 bases from J, leaving 14 bases between. The CDR3 extends over 16 amino acids. CDR3 sequence: CASSLGSGLRYNEQFF. The CDR3 nucleotides read TGCGCCAGCAGCTTGGGTTCTGGACTAAGATACAATGAGCAGTTCTTC.

V usage is TRBV7-9 and J usage is TRBJ1-6, with unresolved D. The CDR3 covers 14 residues. Germline V gene data show CDR1 as SEHNR and CDR2 as FQNEAQ (reference sequence). Trimming left V 1 base short and J 7 bases short, with 8 bases between. CDR3 region: CASSLGQVNSPLHF. The CDR3 nucleotides read TGTGCCAGCAGCTTAGGACAAGTAAATTCACCCCTCCACTTT.

This clonotype showed up many times. The rearrangement joins TRBV20-1 to TRBJ2-1; TRBD2 aligns across 9 bases. The V gene end was trimmed by 3 bases and the J gene end by 6 bases; junction bases not matched to a gene: 6. The CDR3 is 14 amino acids. From germline, CDR1 is DFQATT and CDR2 SNEGSKA (reference sequence). The CDR3 DNA is TGCAGTGCTAGGTATCTAGCGGGGTTCAATGAGCAGTTCTTC. As protein: CSARYLAGFNEQFF.

This clonotype has at least ten counts. The chain couples TRBV6-2 or TRBV6-3 to TRBJ2-1, with 7 bases lining up with TRBD2. In germline, CDR1 is MNHEY, CDR2 SVGEGT. The CDR3 covers 15 residues. The trim removed 5 bases at V and 4 bases at J, leaving 8 bases unmatched. CDR3 loop: CASSALSGDYNEQFF. The CDR3 DNA sequence: TGTGCCAGCAGTGCCCTGAGCGGGGATTACAATGAGCAGTTCTTC.

This clonotype was counted many times. The chain carries TRBV10-3 and TRBJ1-1; maybe TRBD1 (5 bases). The CDR3 is made up of 13 amino acids. V was trimmed by 7 bases and J by 1 base, leaving 10 bases between them. Germline V gives CDR1 ENHRY, CDR2 SYGVKD. The CDR3 protein is CAIMLGGNTEAFF. CDR3 DNA sequence: TGTGCCATCATGCTGGGGGGGAACACTGAAGCTTTCTTT.

Comments on this clonotype: Just one base apart from a much larger clone, this may be a read error. V and J are TRBV5-1 and TRBJ1-1, with a weak D call TRBD1 (6 bases). Germline V lookup: CDR1 SGHRS, CDR2 YFSETQ. This CDR3 is built from 16 residues. The CDR3 sequence is CASSSISRQEATEAFF. CDR3 nucleotides: TGTGCCAGCAGCTCCATCTCTCGACAGGAAGCTACTGAAGCTTTCTTT. Full variable domain (remainder filled in from reference TRBV5-1 and TRBJ1-1): KAGVTQTPRYLIKTRGQQVTLSCSPISGHRSVSWYQQTPGQGLQFLFEYFSETQRNKGNFPGRFSGRQFSNSRSEMNVSTLELGDSALYLCASSSISRQEATEAFFGQGTRLTVV.

This clonotype has a count of ten or more. This chain joins TRBV12-5 and TRBJ1-1, with a tentative D call TRBD1 (5 bases). Germline V CDR1 and CDR2: LGHNT, FRNRAP. The length of the CDR3 is 14 residues. The V and J ends lost 8 bases and 4 bases respectively, with 17 bases between them. The CDR3 DNA follows: TGTGCTAGTTGCAGGGTTTTTTGTGGCACTGAAGCTTTCTTT. The encoded protein is CASCRVFCGTEAFF. The variable domain in full, with the rest retrieved from reference TRBV12-5 and TRBJ1-1, is DARVTQTPRHKVTEMGQEVTMRCQPILGHNTVFWYRQTMMQGLELLAYFRNRAPLDDSGMPKDRFSAEMPDATLATLKIQPSEPRDSAVYFCASCRVFCGTEAFFGQGTRLTVV.

This clonotype was observed at least ten times. The rearrangement uses TRBV6-2 or TRBV6-3 and TRBJ1-1; no firm D call. The CDR3 sequence is 17 residues long. The V end was cut by 4 bases, the J end by 0 bases, with 18 bases between. Germline V gives CDR1 MNHEY, CDR2 SVGEGT. This CDR3 reads CASSSLQGAGMNTEAFF. CDR3 DNA: TGTGCCAGCAGTTCCCTTCAAGGAGCGGGCATGAACACTGAAGCTTTCTTT.

There are many counts of this clonotype. The chain has TRBV13 and TRBJ2-5; no clear D. Germline V lookup: CDR1 PRHDT, CDR2 FYEKMQ (reference sequence). CDR3 length: 13 residues. V lost 3 bases to trimming and J lost 7 bases, with 12 bases between them. This CDR3 reads CASSFVSERTQYF. The CDR3, as DNA: TGTGCCAGCAGCTTTGTCAGCGAAAGGACCCAGTACTTC.

This clonotype came up many times. The gene calls are TRBV12-3 or TRBV12-4 and TRBJ1-6, with 7 bases lining up with TRBD1. The CDR3 consists of 18 residues. V shed 3 bases, J shed 8 bases, and the junction held 16 bases outside the gene matches. The CDR3 protein is CASSFIVGDSGRDSPLHF. The CDR3 DNA follows: TGTGCCAGCAGTTTTATAGTTGGGGACAGCGGCCGCGATTCACCCCTCCACTTT.

This clonotype was recorded many times. The chain is built from TRBV6-1 and TRBJ1-5; weak D call: TRBD1 (6 bases). V lost 7 bases and J lost 4, with 20 bases in between. This CDR3 contains 16 residues. CDR1 and CDR2 (germline): MNHNS, SASEGT. The CDR3 DNA sequence: TGTGCCAGCACACCAAACGGGGGCTCGGGGAATCAGCCCCAGCATTTT. Translating gives CASTPNGGSGNQPQHF.

This clonotype was seen a handful of times. This rearrangement joins TRBV10-3 to TRBJ2-1; TRBD2 matches 7 bases. V was clipped by 0 bases and J by 6 bases; unmatched bases: 11. This CDR3 is built from 17 residues. The V gene's germline CDR1 is ENHRY and CDR2 SYGVKD. CDR3 amino acids: CAISESVPRRGVNEQFF. CDR3 nucleotides: TGTGCCATCAGTGAGTCGGTGCCCCGCCGGGGGGTCAATGAGCAGTTCTTC.

This clonotype was found many times. The chain links TRBV27 to TRBJ2-7; TRBD2 might be the D (6 bases). The CDR3 contains 14 residues. V dropped 3 bases and J dropped 4 bases, with 13 bases sitting between them. The germline V gene has CDR1 MNHEY and CDR2 SMNVEV (reference sequence). The CDR3 sequence is CASSFREKAYEQYF. Here the CDR3 DNA reads TGTGCCAGCAGTTTCCGGGAGAAAGCGTACGAGCAGTACTTC.

In this sample, this clonotype turned up many times. This chain links TRBV20-1 with TRBJ2-3, with D possibly called TRBD1 or TRBD2 (6 bases each). CDR1 is DFQATT, CDR2 SNEGSKA, per germline (reference sequence). The CDR3 has 14 amino acids. The V and J ends lost 6 bases and 6 bases respectively, with 19 bases between them. The CDR3 region is CSAPVVGGVDTQYF. The CDR3 nucleotides are TGCAGTGCGCCCGTGGTGGGGGGCGTGGATACGCAGTATTTT.

This clonotype was seen at least ten times. V usage is TRBV10-3 and J usage is TRBJ2-5; TRBD1 is a possible D gene (5 bases). Germline CDR1 and CDR2: ENHRY and SYGVKD. The CDR3 loop spans 13 amino acids. The V gene lost 7 bases and the J gene lost 1 base, with 10 bases spanning the gap. The CDR3 reads CAITPGLQETQYF. The CDR3 nucleotides read TGTGCCATCACCCCAGGGCTCCAAGAGACCCAGTACTTC.

This clonotype was found a few times. The genes are TRBV7-8 and TRBJ2-5; 14 bases are a match to TRBD2. CDR1 is SGHVS and CDR2 is FQNEAQ in the germline V gene. The trim removed 6 bases at V and 3 bases at J, leaving 3 bases unmatched. There are 15 residues in the CDR3. CDR3 sequence (DNA): TGTGCCAGCAGGACGGGACTAGCGGGGGAAGAGACCCAGTACTTC. Its protein is CASRTGLAGEETQYF.

In this sample, this clonotype turned up many times. The chain employs TRBV20-1 and TRBJ1-2; 7 bases match TRBD1. The CDR3 loop spans 15 amino acids. Trimming cost V 2 bases and J 4 bases; bases outside gene matches: 10. CDR1 DFQATT and CDR2 SNEGSKA come from the germline V gene (reference sequence). The DNA for the CDR3 is TGCAGTGCTAGACAATTGACAGGGTATACCTATGGCTACACCTTC. It yields the protein CSARQLTGYTYGYTF.

This clonotype was found many times. The V and J genes are TRBV29-1 and TRBJ2-2; 7 bases are shared with TRBD1. The CDR3 spans 14 residues. V lost 4 bases to trimming and J lost 7 bases; unmatched junction nucleotides: 9. Germline CDR1 and CDR2: SQVTM and ANQGSEA. This CDR3 reads CSVGRQGRDGELFF. CDR3 sequence (DNA): TGCAGCGTTGGACGACAGGGCAGGGACGGGGAGCTGTTTTTT.

This clonotype showed up many times. V is TRBV20-1 and J is TRBJ2-5, with 7 bases aligning to TRBD2. The CDR3 sequence is 13 residues long. The V segment lost 3 bases and the J segment 3 bases; nucleotides outside the gene matches: 4. The germline V gene has CDR1 DFQATT and CDR2 SNEGSKA (reference sequence). The CDR3 DNA reads TGCAGTGCTAGCCGGGACTATAAAGAGACCCAGTACTTC. It is translated as CSASRDYKETQYF.

This clonotype was detected ten times or more. V usage is TRBV11-2 and J usage is TRBJ2-7, with TRBD2 identical over 8 bases. V was clipped by 0 bases and J by 5 bases; unmatched bases: 6. CDR1 is SGHAT, CDR2 FQNNGV, per germline. The CDR3 sequence is 15 residues long. CDR3 in amino acids: CASSLEGSGTHEQYF. CDR3 DNA: TGTGCCAGCAGCTTAGAAGGTAGCGGGACCCACGAGCAGTACTTC. Filled out from reference TRBV11-2 and TRBJ2-7, the complete variable domain reads EAGVAQSPRYKIIEKRQSVAFWCNPISGHATLYWYQQILGQGPKLLIQFQNNGVVDDSQLPKDRFSAERLKGVDSTLKIQPAKLEDSAVYLCASSLEGSGTHEQYFGPGTRLTVT.

This clonotype occurred many times. This sequence joins TRBV10-3 and TRBJ2-7; the D is unclear. Germline lookup yields CDR1 ENHRY and CDR2 SYGVKD. CDR3 length: 15 residues. V gave up 0 bases and J gave up 6 bases, with 15 bases separating them. CDR3 DNA sequence: TGTGCCATCAGTGAGTCGAAATGGTCAGTTTTCGAGCAGTACGTC. Protein sequence: CAISESKWSVFEQYV.

This clonotype was picked up many times. This chain connects TRBV2 to TRBJ1-1; D is possibly TRBD1 (6 bases). Germline values: CDR1 SNHLY, CDR2 FYNNEI. V lost 4 bases and J lost 1, with 10 bases in between. The CDR3 runs 14 residues. The CDR3 loop is CASSVSGANTEAFF. For the CDR3, the DNA is TGTGCCAGCAGTGTCTCGGGGGCGAACACTGAAGCTTTCTTT.

This clonotype was found many times. The rearrangement joins TRBV20-1 to TRBJ2-1; the match to TRBD2 covers 7 bases. The CDR3 runs 15 residues. With V trimmed by 0 bases and J by 4 bases, 6 bases remained unmatched. Germline-derived CDR1 and CDR2 are DFQATT and SNEGSKA (reference sequence). The CDR3 DNA is TGCAGTGCTAGAGATCTGGCGGGGGATTACAATGAGCAGTTCTTC. Translated, it gives CSARDLAGDYNEQFF.

The chain is built from TRBV28 and TRBJ2-6; TRBD1 is a possible D gene (6 bases). CDR1 is MDHEN and CDR2 is SYDVKM in the germline V gene. CDR3 size: 15 residues. The V end lost 3 bases, the J end lost 4 bases, and 10 bases lay between the germline ends. In nucleotides, the CDR3 is TGTGCCAGCAGTTTCCCCGGGACAGGGGCCAACGTCCTGACTTTC. This translates into CASSFPGTGANVLTF.

As for this clonotype: This clone may be a read error of a much larger clone one base away. The V and J genes are TRBV27 and TRBJ2-7, with 8 bases fitting TRBD2. V lost 3 bases and J lost 7; bases outside the gene matches: 11. Germline V CDR1 and CDR2: MNHEY, SMNVEV (reference sequence). This CDR3 comprises 15 residues. The CDR3 sequence is CASSFFGRAYNEQYF. The DNA for the CDR3 is TGTGCCAGCAGTTTCTTCGGGAGGGCCTACAATGAGCAGTACTTC.